The 10 T cell receptor beta chains below come from one sample, sequenced in a study of T-cell memory formation after mild COVID-19. MiXCR was run by TCRdb on the 5' RACE reads, yielding one entry per CDR3 protein. Here the sample spans roughly 120,000 distinct CDR3 sequences, 20% to 25% being singletons. The sample consisted of PBMCs or a T cell subset sorted from them (not recorded which). These receptor sequences come from a man younger than 35 who had mild COVID-19 (a few samples of this study predate the infection). Cell type and time point are not known.

Ten or more counts support this clonotype. J is TRBJ2-1 and V is TRBV29-1; unclear D gene. Germline lookup yields CDR1 SQVTM and CDR2 ANQGSEA. CDR3 length: 11 residues. Trimming stripped 4 bases from V and 0 bases from J, with 1 base between. CDR3 sequence reads: CSVGSYNEQFF. The CDR3 nucleotides are TGCAGCGTTGGCTCCTACAATGAGCAGTTCTTC.

The chain uses TRBV5-6 and TRBJ2-3; D is possibly TRBD2 (6 bases). CDR3 length equals 14 residues. Per germline, CDR1 SGHDT and CDR2 YYEEEE. The ends were cut back, 4 bases at V and 4 bases at J, with 13 bases in the middle. The CDR3 nucleotides read TGTGCCAGCAGCCCCTCGGGACTTTCAGATACGCAGTATTTT. As protein: CASSPSGLSDTQYF.

The chain links TRBV7-9 to TRBJ1-1; tentative D call: TRBD1 (6 bases). V lost 5 bases to trimming and J lost 5 bases, with 12 bases between them. The CDR3 is 13 amino acids. The V gene's germline CDR1 is SEHNR and CDR2 FQNEAQ (reference sequence). DNA of the CDR3: TGTGCCAGCAGCCCGTCAGGGGTGACTGAAGCTTTCTTT. As protein: CASSPSGVTEAFF.

The chain links TRBV7-3 to TRBJ2-2, with 12 bases matching TRBD2. This CDR3 region has 15 residues. After removal of 5 bases from V and 7 bases from J, the junction contained 5 bases not matched to a gene. Germline V gene sequence: CDR1 SGHTA, CDR2 FQGTGA. The chain's CDR3 is CASSPSGGASGELFF. The DNA of the CDR3 is TGTGCCAGCAGCCCTAGCGGGGGGGCGAGCGGGGAGCTGTTTTTT.

This chain joins TRBV19 and TRBJ1-1; no reliable D call. The germline V gene has CDR1 LNHDA and CDR2 SQIVND (reference sequence). V was shortened by 7 bases and J by 0 bases, with 6 bases between the two germline ends. There are 12 residues in the CDR3. The CDR3 is CASKELNTEAFF. The DNA of the CDR3 is TGTGCCAGTAAGGAGCTGAACACTGAAGCTTTCTTT. Full variable domain (remainder filled in from reference TRBV19 and TRBJ1-1): DGGITQSPKYLFRKEGQNVTLSCEQNLNHDAMYWYRQDPGQGLRLIYYSQIVNDFQKGDIAEGYSVSREKKESFPLTVTSAQKNPTAFYLCASKELNTEAFFGQGTRLTVV.

This rearrangement joins TRBV4-1 to TRBJ2-7; D remains ambiguous. The V end lost 5 bases, the J end lost 5 bases, and 13 bases lay between the germline ends. CDR1 is MGHRA, CDR2 YSYEKL, per germline. The CDR3 spans 13 residues. The CDR3 coding sequence is TGCGCCAGCAGCTCCGGGTACAGCGACGAGCAGTACGTC. It is translated as CASSSGYSDEQYV.

This chain joins TRBV7-2 and TRBJ1-2, with D unclear. The ends were cut back, 2 bases at V and 8 bases at J, with 12 bases in the middle. The CDR3 loop spans 13 amino acids. CDR1 is SGHTA, CDR2 FQGNSA, per germline. The CDR3 here is CASSLIRDRGYTF. CDR3 in DNA: TGTGCCAGCAGCTTAATCCGGGATAGGGGCTACACCTTC.

Only a few counts were recorded for this clonotype. V gene TRBV5-6 combines with J gene TRBJ2-1, with 9 bases fitting TRBD2. V lost 4 bases to trimming and J lost 5 bases; unmatched junction nucleotides: 19. CDR3 length equals 19 residues. Germline CDR1 reads SGHDT; CDR2 reads YYEEEE. The CDR3 loop is CASSPLVSGGRFDHNEQFF. The CDR3 DNA sequence: TGTGCCAGCAGCCCTCTTGTGAGCGGGGGGCGATTCGATCACAATGAGCAGTTCTTC.

The rearrangement uses TRBV5-6 and TRBJ1-1, with D unresolved. The CDR3 is 14 residues long. The germline V and J ends were trimmed by 0 bases and 5 bases, with 11 bases remaining between them. Germline CDR1 and CDR2: SGHDT and YYEEEE. CDR3 sequence (DNA): TGTGCCAGCAGCTTGGTCGGGCTGTTGACTGAAGCTTTCTTT. Translated: CASSLVGLLTEAFF.

The gene calls are TRBV6-5 and TRBJ2-7; 10 nucleotides align to TRBD2. V trimming: 2 bases; J trimming: 4 bases; junction bases outside the gene matches: 5. This CDR3 region has 15 residues. Germline CDR1 is MNHEY and CDR2 is SVGAGI. Written as DNA, the CDR3 is TGTGCCAGCAGTTACGGTGCTAGCGGGGGATACGAGCAGTACTTC. This sequence encodes CASSYGASGGYEQYF.